This T cell receptor beta chain appears in the sequencing data of a study of CD8 T cells in Susac syndrome. Study-level results: As the study acknowledged, the number of individuals who were part of its TCR sequencing and HLA analysis was relatively small.

This clonotype came up once. Its antigen is not known. Recently defined diagnostic criteria classed the Susac syndrome patients as definite or probable. TEMRA cells were enriched by FACS, while CD8+ and CD4+ T cells were obtained through a negative isolation that was performed magnetically. V trimming: 5 bases; J trimming: 5 bases; junction bases outside the gene matches: 2. This CDR3 comprises 12 residues. The germline CDR1 and CDR2 sequences are KGHDR and SFDVKD. With random hexamers, about 0.5 to 1 ug RNA was reverse transcribed. It was immunoSEQ multiplex PCR that amplified TCR beta CDR3 across 54 Vbeta and 13 Jbeta. TCRdb fed the immunoSEQ multiplex PCR reads into MiXCR, producing one record per CDR3 protein. The data hold some 77,000 distinct CDR3 sequences, with 90% to 95% observed a single time.

The sample comprised CD4+ T cells from PBMCs. The rearrangement links TRBV24-1 to TRBJ2-7; 7 bases match TRBD1. The sequence derives from a human donor with Susac syndrome. The CDR3 is CATSATGNEQYF. CDR3 in DNA: TGTGCCACCAGTGCGACAGGGAACGAGCAGTACTTC.